Following are 15 T cell receptor beta chains from one sample sequenced in a study of shared clonotypes between healthy human individuals. Clones were read by immunoSEQ multiplex PCR, and TCRdb kept only the in-frame ones, dropping some. Here the sample spans approximately 2,300,000 clones, approximately 90% being singletons. The sequencing input was naive CD4+ T cells from PBMCs. Subset described: CD45RA+ positively selected. The receptors derive from a man aged 18-30 years in good health. Some clones in this sample may be carry-over from other donors' samples.

V and J are TRBV28 and TRBJ2-7; D uncertain. Trimming cost V 3 bases and J 5 bases, with 14 bases left between them. The CDR3 spans 14 residues. The germline V gene has CDR1 MDHEN and CDR2 SYDVKM. The CDR3 spells CASSLGNEKDEQYF. The DNA for the CDR3 is TGTGCCAGCAGTTTGGGGAATGAAAAGGACGAGCAGTACTTC.

The chain employs TRBV5-1 and TRBJ2-3; D remains unclear. The CDR3 consists of 15 residues. The V end lost 0 bases, the J end lost 2 bases, and 10 bases lay between the germline ends. The germline gives CDR1 SGHRS, CDR2 YFSETQ. In DNA form, the CDR3 reads TGCGCCAGCAGCTTGGGTGGAAGCGCCACAGATACGCAGTATTTT. Translating gives CASSLGGSATDTQYF.

The chain has TRBV30 and TRBJ2-3, with a tentative D call TRBD1 (5 bases). Deletions cut 1 base from V and 8 bases from J, with 10 bases between. The CDR3 sequence is 12 residues long. The germline gives CDR1 GTSNPN, CDR2 SVGIG (reference sequence). The chain's CDR3 is CAWSAGLGTQYF. In nucleotides, the CDR3 is TGTGCCTGGAGTGCAGGGTTAGGTACGCAGTATTTT.

The V call is TRBV4-3, the J call TRBJ2-3; D not certain. The germline V gene encodes CDR1 LGHNA and CDR2 YSLEER. Trimming took 0 bases from V and 6 from J, leaving 10 bases between them. The CDR3 loop spans 14 amino acids. CDR3 DNA: TGCGCCAGCAGCCAAGAGGGGAAAGAGGATACGCAGTATTTT. Translated, it gives CASSQEGKEDTQYF.

V is TRBV18 and J is TRBJ1-1, with TRBD1 matching over 7 bases. The CDR3 contains 16 residues. Germline V CDR1 and CDR2: KGHSH, LQKENI. Trimming at V came to 5 bases and at J to 4 bases, leaving 13 bases not matched to a gene. The CDR3, as DNA: TGTGCCAGCTCAAGCGACAGGGTGGATCGTGGCACTGAAGCTTTCTTT. It is translated as CASSSDRVDRGTEAFF.

J is TRBJ2-3 and V is TRBV5-1, with 7 nucleotides matching TRBD1. Germline V gene lookup returns CDR1 SGHRS and CDR2 YFSETQ. The CDR3 sequence is 15 residues long. Trimming cost V 0 bases and J 3 bases; bases outside gene matches: 4. The CDR3 DNA follows: TGCGCCAGCAGCTTGGAAGGGGGCCAGACAGATACGCAGTATTTT. Residues: CASSLEGGQTDTQYF.

The rearrangement links TRBV27 to TRBJ2-7; D remains ambiguous. Germline-derived CDR1 and CDR2 are MNHEY and SMNVEV (reference sequence). This CDR3 is 16 amino acids long. The germline V and J ends were trimmed by 6 bases and 5 bases, with 23 bases remaining between them. The CDR3 spells CASSLSTSITPHEQYF. CDR3 nucleotide sequence: TGTGCCAGCAGCCTATCGACATCCATAACGCCCCACGAGCAGTACTTC.

The chain is built from TRBV7-3 and TRBJ2-7; D uncertain. The V end lost 1 base, the J end lost 3 bases, and 7 bases lay between the germline ends. CDR3 length: 13 residues. Germline V gives CDR1 SGHTA, CDR2 FQGTGA. The CDR3 spells CASSLMASYEQYF. The CDR3 bases are TGTGCCAGCAGCTTAATGGCTAGCTACGAGCAGTACTTC.

The chain couples TRBV5-1 to TRBJ2-1; TRBD2 is a possible D gene (5 bases). CDR1 is SGHRS and CDR2 is YFSETQ in the germline V gene. V lost 6 bases to trimming and J lost 3 bases, with 13 bases between them. The CDR3 consists of 14 residues. The chain's CDR3 is CASMPGNSYNEQFF. The CDR3 bases are TGCGCCAGCATGCCGGGAAATAGCTACAATGAGCAGTTCTTC. The entire variable domain, with the rest obtained from reference TRBV5-1 and TRBJ2-1, is as follows: KAGVTQTPRYLIKTRGQQVTLSCSPISGHRSVSWYQQTPGQGLQFLFEYFSETQRNKGNFPGRFSGRQFSNSRSEMNVSTLELGDSALYLCASMPGNSYNEQFFGPGTRLTVL.

The chain employs TRBV30 and TRBJ1-5, with D tentatively TRBD1 (5 bases). This CDR3 contains 14 residues. V lost 3 bases, J lost 6 bases, and 15 bases lay in between. Germline-derived CDR1 and CDR2 are GTSNPN and SVGIG (reference sequence). The CDR3 loop is CAWSPVGAGQPQHF. The CDR3 coding sequence is TGTGCCTGGAGCCCGGTCGGGGCTGGTCAGCCCCAGCATTTT.

This clone showed up just once. The genes are TRBV2 and TRBJ2-6, with TRBD2 matching over 11 bases. The CDR3 length is 16 residues. V was clipped by 6 bases and J by 4 bases; unmatched bases: 5. CDR1 is SNHLY and CDR2 is FYNNEI in the germline V gene. This CDR3 is CASSLTSGIGANVLTF. In DNA, the CDR3 is TGTGCCAGCAGCTTGACTAGCGGGATCGGGGCCAACGTCCTGACTTTC.

This clone was counted once. This rearrangement joins TRBV28 to TRBJ2-7; 8 bases map to TRBD1. V was clipped by 5 bases and J by 2 bases; unmatched bases: 8. The CDR3 is 15 amino acids. Germline lookup yields CDR1 MDHEN and CDR2 SYDVKM. The CDR3 DNA follows: TGTGCCAGCAGTCCGAGACAGGGGTTTCCCTACGAGCAGTACTTC. As protein: CASSPRQGFPYEQYF.

V usage is TRBV19 and J usage is TRBJ1-1; D is unresolved. The germline CDR1 and CDR2 sequences are LNHDA and SQIVND (reference sequence). CDR3 length equals 15 residues. V gave up 7 bases and J gave up 1 base, with 16 bases separating them. The CDR3 DNA reads as TGTGCCAGTAACCCTGGGTGGGTTTCGAACACTGAAGCTTTCTTT. This gives the protein CASNPGWVSNTEAFF.

The chain links TRBV19 to TRBJ1-1; D perhaps matches TRBD1 (5 bases). Trimming removed 2 bases from V and 0 bases from J, with 10 bases in between. This CDR3 region has 15 residues. CDR1 is LNHDA, CDR2 SQIVND, per germline (reference sequence). CDR3 protein: CASSISDSLNTEAFF. The CDR3 coding sequence is TGTGCCAGTAGTATATCTGACAGCTTGAACACTGAAGCTTTCTTT.

The chain links TRBV5-4 to TRBJ2-5; D may be TRBD1 or TRBD2 (5 bases each). Per the germline V gene, CDR1 is SGHNT and CDR2 is YYREEE (reference sequence). The CDR3 runs 12 residues. V lost 2 bases to trimming and J lost 9 bases, with 11 bases between them. The CDR3 here is CASSFEGPAQYF. DNA of the CDR3: TGTGCCAGCAGCTTCGAGGGGCCGGCCCAGTACTTC.